This T cell receptor (beta chain) was identified in a study of blood T cells in healthy people across ages. Findings and limits, study-wide: Older individuals had lower TCR beta diversity per million T cells (the decline was roughly linear).

It was with a sample-barcoded 5' primer and a J-beta primer mix that a second PCR of roughly 7 to 11 cycles was run. Each cDNA molecule, via a template-switch adaptor with 12 random nucleotides, was tagged. TCRdb reprocessed the 5' RACE reads with MiXCR, giving one entry per CDR3 protein. This sample carries 1.5 million to 2 million distinct CDR3 sequences, approximately 32% of them seen once, and the ten largest clones take around 11%. This clonotype was counted between two and nine times. Its specificity is unknown. This CDR3 is built from 13 residues. Germline V gene lookup returns CDR1 SGHRS and CDR2 YFSETQ. V shed 4 bases and J shed 5 bases, with 12 bases lying between them.

The chain recombines TRBV5-1 with TRBJ1-1; D unclear. Sequencing input: blood. This TCR was sampled from a woman aged 30 to 39 in good health. In nucleotides, the CDR3 is TGCGCCAGCAGCAGGACGGTGGAGACTGAAGCTTTCTTT. This translates into CASSRTVETEAFF.